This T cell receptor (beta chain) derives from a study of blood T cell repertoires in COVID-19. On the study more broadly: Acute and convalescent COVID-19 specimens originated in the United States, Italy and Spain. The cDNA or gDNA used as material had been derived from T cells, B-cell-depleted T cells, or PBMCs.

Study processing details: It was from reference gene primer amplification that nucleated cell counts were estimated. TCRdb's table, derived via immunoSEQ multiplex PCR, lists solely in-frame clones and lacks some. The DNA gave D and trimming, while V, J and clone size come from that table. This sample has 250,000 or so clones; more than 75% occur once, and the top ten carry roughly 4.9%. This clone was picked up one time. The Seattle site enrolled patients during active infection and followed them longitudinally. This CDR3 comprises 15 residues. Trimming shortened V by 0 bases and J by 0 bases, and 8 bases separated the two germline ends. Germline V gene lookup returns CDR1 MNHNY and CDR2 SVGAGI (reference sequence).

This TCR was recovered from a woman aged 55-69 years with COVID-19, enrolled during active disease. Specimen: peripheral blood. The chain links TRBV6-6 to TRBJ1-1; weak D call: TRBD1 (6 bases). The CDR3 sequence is CASSYSTGMNTEAFF. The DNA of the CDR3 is TGTGCCAGCAGTTACTCAACAGGGATGAACACTGAAGCTTTCTTT.